These 13 T cell receptor beta chains came from one sample sequenced in a study of blood T cells in healthy people across ages. Together with a sample-barcoded 5' primer, a J-beta primer mix was included in a second PCR lasting about 7 to 12 cycles. TCRdb fed the 5' RACE reads into MiXCR, producing one record per CDR3 protein. The sample holds approximately 800,000 distinct CDR3 sequences, just over 55% seen once. Sequenced input: blood. The source of these receptors is a man aged 35-49 years in good health.

Comments on this clonotype: The germline gene is not matched at one end of the junction; a read error may be the cause. The J gene is TRBJ2-3, the V gene TRBV15; 8 bases are a match to TRBD2. Germline CDR1 and CDR2: LNHNV and YYDKDF (reference sequence). This CDR3 spans 15 amino acids. DNA of the CDR3: TGTGTCACCAGCAAGGCGGGGGGAAACACAGATACGCAGTATTTT. Encoded protein: CVTSKAGGNTDTQYF. Combining the CDR3 with reference TRBV15 and TRBJ2-3 gives the whole variable domain DAMVIQNPRYQVTQFGKPVTLSCSQTLNHNVMYWYQQKSSQAPKLLFHYYDKDFNNEADTPDNFQSRRPNTSFCFLDIRSPGLGDTAMYLCVTSKAGGNTDTQYFGPGTRLTVL.

J is TRBJ2-3 and V is TRBV7-9; D is uncertain. From germline, CDR1 is SEHNR and CDR2 FQNEAQ (reference sequence). The CDR3 runs 16 residues. Trimming removed 7 bases from V and 0 bases from J, with 17 bases in between. CDR3: CASTPVSTPSTDTQYF. The CDR3 DNA reads TGTGCCAGCACCCCGGTCTCGACACCTAGCACAGATACGCAGTATTTT.

The CDR3 bases are TGTGCCAGCAGCGTAGAACAGGGGGCCCGAGGTTCACCCCTCCACTTT. This translates into CASSVEQGARGSPLHF. The chain recombines TRBV9 with TRBJ1-6; TRBD1 matches at 9 bases. J lost 9 bases, V lost 0 bases, and 7 bases had no gene match. The CDR3 is made up of 16 amino acids. Germline CDR1 reads SGDLS; CDR2 reads YYNGEE.

This clonotype was seen only once. The chain combines TRBV11-3 with TRBJ2-1; possible D gene TRBD1, 5 bases. This CDR3 is 12 amino acids long. V gave up 2 bases and J gave up 10 bases, with 9 bases separating them. In germline, CDR1 is SGHNT, CDR2 YENEEA. CDR3 protein: CASSLNKGEQFF. Written as DNA, the CDR3 is TGTGCCAGCAGCTTAAACAAGGGGGAGCAGTTCTTC.

In the case of this clonotype: One junction end disagrees with the germline gene, perhaps due to a read error. The chain employs TRBV7-9 and TRBJ2-5, with a tentative D call TRBD1 (6 bases). Matching the DNA end better, TRBJ2-7 makes the J call doubtful. Germline loops: CDR1 SEHNR, CDR2 FQNEAQ (reference sequence). The CDR3 covers 15 residues. This chain's CDR3 is CSSSATGSMDYEQYF. The CDR3 DNA reads as TGTTCCAGCAGCGCCACAGGGTCCATGGACTACGAGCAGTACTTC.

The chain links TRBV7-2 to TRBJ2-7, with 7 bases aligning to TRBD1. This CDR3 is 15 amino acids long. Germline CDR1 is SGHTA and CDR2 is FQGNSA. The V and J ends lost 3 bases and 0 bases, in that order; junction bases with no gene match: 5. CDR3 in amino acids: CASSFTGTDSYEQYF. The CDR3 nucleotides are TGTGCCAGCAGCTTTACCGGGACAGACTCCTACGAGCAGTACTTC.

This clonotype was counted a single time. V gene TRBV28 combines with J gene TRBJ2-7, with 8 bases identical to TRBD2. The J call may not be correct, given that the DNA end is closer to TRBJ2-5. This CDR3 comprises 16 residues. In germline, CDR1 is MDHEN, CDR2 SYDVKM. CDR3 in DNA: TGTGCCAGCAGTTTAGGACGGCGGGGGGCGTCGGAGACCCAGTACTTC. Amino acid sequence: CASSLGRRGASETQYF.

The chain recombines TRBV7-9 with TRBJ1-1; possibly TRBD1 for D (6 bases). The CDR3 totals 12 residues. Between the trimmed V and J ends, which lost 5 bases and 5 bases, there was a span of 9 bases. Germline CDR1 is SEHNR and CDR2 is FQNEAQ (reference sequence). This CDR3 is CASSGGQTEAFF. The CDR3 bases are TGTGCCAGCAGCGGTGGACAGACTGAAGCTTTCTTT.

This clonotype was seen a handful of times. The chain uses TRBV20-1 and TRBJ2-3; 11 nucleotides line up with TRBD2. The CDR3 length is 17 residues. Germline V CDR1 and CDR2: DFQATT, SNEGSKA (reference sequence). The V and J ends lost 4 bases and 0 bases, in that order; junction bases with no gene match: 9. The CDR3 spells CSATRLAGRTSTDTQYF. Here the CDR3 DNA reads TGCAGTGCTACCAGACTAGCGGGAAGGACTAGCACAGATACGCAGTATTTT.

The chain links TRBV12-5 to TRBJ2-7; D gene uncertain. The J call may be faulty, since TRBJ2-5 better matches the DNA end. The germline gives CDR1 LGHNT, CDR2 FRNRAP. The CDR3 consists of 15 residues. This chain's CDR3 is CASGSSNPKWETQYF. CDR3 sequence (DNA): TGTGCTAGTGGTTCCAGCAATCCGAAGTGGGAGACCCAGTACTTC.

The CDR3 spells CASSQSGTGSGANVLTF. The CDR3 coding sequence is TGCGCCAGCAGCCAATCAGGGACAGGGTCCGGGGCCAACGTCCTGACTTTC. The rearrangement uses TRBV4-3 and TRBJ2-6; 9 bases are a match to TRBD1. CDR1 and CDR2 (germline): LGHNA, YSLEER. The CDR3 has 17 residues. After removal of 2 bases from V and 4 bases from J, the junction contained 6 bases not matched to a gene.

The rearrangement links TRBV10-3 to TRBJ2-1, with 9 bases matching TRBD1. Trimming cost V 6 bases and J 8 bases; bases outside gene matches: 8. The length of the CDR3 is 14 residues. Germline CDR1 and CDR2: ENHRY and SYGVKD. The CDR3 DNA follows: TGTGCCATCAGCCCACCGGGACAGGGATATGAGCAGTTCTTC. Protein product: CAISPPGQGYEQFF.

The rearrangement joins TRBV28 to TRBJ2-5, with TRBD2 identical over 11 bases. The CDR3 loop spans 16 amino acids. Germline V gene data show CDR1 as MDHEN and CDR2 as SYDVKM. V lost 6 bases, J lost 4 bases, and 10 bases stayed unmatched. The CDR3 here is CASRPLAGGLPETQYF. CDR3 sequence (DNA): TGTGCCAGCAGACCGTTAGCGGGAGGGCTCCCAGAGACCCAGTACTTC.